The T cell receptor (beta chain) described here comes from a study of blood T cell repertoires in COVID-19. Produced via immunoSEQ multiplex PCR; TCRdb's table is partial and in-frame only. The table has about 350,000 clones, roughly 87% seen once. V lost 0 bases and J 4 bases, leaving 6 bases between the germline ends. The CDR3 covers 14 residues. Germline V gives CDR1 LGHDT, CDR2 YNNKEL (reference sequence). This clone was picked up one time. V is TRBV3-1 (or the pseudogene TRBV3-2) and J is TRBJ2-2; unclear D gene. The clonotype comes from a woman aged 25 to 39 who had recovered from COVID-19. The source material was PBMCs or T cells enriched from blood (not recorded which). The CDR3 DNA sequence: TGTGCCAGCAGCCAAGATAGTGCCACCGGGGAGCTGTTTTTT. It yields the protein CASSQDSATGELFF.